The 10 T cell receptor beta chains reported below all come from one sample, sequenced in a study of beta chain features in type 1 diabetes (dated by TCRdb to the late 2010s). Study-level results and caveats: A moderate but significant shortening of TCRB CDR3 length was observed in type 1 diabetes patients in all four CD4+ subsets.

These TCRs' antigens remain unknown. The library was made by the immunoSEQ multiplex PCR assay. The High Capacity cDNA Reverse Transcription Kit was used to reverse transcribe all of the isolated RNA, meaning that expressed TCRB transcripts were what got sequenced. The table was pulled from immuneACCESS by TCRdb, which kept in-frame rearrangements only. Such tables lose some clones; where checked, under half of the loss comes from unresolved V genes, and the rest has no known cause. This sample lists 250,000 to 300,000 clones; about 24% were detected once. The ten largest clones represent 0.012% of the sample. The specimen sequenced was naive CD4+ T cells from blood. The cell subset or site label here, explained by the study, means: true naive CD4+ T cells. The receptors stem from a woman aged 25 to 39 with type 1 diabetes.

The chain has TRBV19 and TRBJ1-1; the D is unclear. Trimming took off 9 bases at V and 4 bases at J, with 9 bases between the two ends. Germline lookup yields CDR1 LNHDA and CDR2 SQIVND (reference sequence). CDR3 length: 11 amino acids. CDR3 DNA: TGTGCCAGGGGAGTCCGCACTGAAGCTTTCTTT. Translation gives CARGVRTEAFF.

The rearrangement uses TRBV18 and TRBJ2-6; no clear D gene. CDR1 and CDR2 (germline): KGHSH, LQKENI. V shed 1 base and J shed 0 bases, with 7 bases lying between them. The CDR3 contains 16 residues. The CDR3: CASSPLELSGANVLTF. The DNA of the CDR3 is TGTGCCAGCTCACCACTTGAACTCTCTGGGGCCAACGTCCTGACTTTC. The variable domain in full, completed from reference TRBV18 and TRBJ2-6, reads NAGVMQNPRHLVRRRGQEARLRCSPMKGHSHVYWYRQLPEEGLKFMVYLQKENIIDESGMPKERFSAEFPKEGPSILRIQQVVRGDSAAYFCASSPLELSGANVLTFGAGSRLTVL.

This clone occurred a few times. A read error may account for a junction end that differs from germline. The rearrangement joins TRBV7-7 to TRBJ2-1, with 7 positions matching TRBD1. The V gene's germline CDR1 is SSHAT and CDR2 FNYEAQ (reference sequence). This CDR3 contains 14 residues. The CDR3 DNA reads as TGTGCTAGCAGCCCCGGGACAGCGCGCAATGAGCAGTTCTTC. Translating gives CASSPGTARNEQFF.

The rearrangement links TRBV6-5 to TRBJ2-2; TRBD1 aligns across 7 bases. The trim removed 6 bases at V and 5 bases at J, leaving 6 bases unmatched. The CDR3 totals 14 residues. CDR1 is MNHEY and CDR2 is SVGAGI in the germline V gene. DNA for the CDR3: TGTGCCAGCAGCCCCGGGACAGTGACCGGGGAGCTGTTTTTT. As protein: CASSPGTVTGELFF.

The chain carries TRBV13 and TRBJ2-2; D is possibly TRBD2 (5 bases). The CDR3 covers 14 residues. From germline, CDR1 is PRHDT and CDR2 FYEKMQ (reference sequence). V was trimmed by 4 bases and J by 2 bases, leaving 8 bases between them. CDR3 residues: CASSWGANTGELFF. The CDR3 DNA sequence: TGTGCCAGCAGCTGGGGAGCTAACACCGGGGAGCTGTTTTTT.

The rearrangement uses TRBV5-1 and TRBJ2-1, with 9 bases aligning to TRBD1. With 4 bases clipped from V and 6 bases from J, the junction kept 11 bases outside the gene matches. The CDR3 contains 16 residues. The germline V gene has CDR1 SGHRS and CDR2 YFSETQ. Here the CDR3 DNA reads TGCGCCAGCAGCAACCCCGGGACAGGGTATTCCAATGAGCAGTTCTTC. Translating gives CASSNPGTGYSNEQFF.

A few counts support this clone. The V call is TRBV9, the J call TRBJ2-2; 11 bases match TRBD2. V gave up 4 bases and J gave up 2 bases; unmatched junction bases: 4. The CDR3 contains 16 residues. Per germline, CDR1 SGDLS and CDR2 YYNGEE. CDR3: CASSSSGRPNTGELFF. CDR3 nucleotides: TGTGCCAGCAGCTCTAGCGGGAGGCCTAACACCGGGGAGCTGTTTTTT.

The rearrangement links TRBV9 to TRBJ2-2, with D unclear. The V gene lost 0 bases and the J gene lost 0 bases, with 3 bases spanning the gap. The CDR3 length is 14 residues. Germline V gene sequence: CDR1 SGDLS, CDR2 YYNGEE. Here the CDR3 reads CASSVAPNTGELFF. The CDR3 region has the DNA TGTGCCAGCAGCGTAGCTCCGAACACCGGGGAGCTGTTTTTT.

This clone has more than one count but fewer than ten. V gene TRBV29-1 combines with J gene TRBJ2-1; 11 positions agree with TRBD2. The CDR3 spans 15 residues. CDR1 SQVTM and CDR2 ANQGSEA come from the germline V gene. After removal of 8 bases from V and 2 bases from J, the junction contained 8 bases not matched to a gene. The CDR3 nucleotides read TGCAGCCCCCGACTAGCGGGACCTACCTACAATGAGCAGTTCTTC. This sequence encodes CSPRLAGPTYNEQFF.

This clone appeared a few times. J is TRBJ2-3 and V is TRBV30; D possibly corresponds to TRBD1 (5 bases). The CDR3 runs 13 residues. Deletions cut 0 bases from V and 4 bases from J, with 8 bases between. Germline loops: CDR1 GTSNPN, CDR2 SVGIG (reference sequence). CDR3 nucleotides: TGTGCCTGGAGTGTAGCAGGGTCAGATACGCAGTATTTT. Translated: CAWSVAGSDTQYF. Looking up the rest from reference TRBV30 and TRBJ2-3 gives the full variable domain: SQTIHQWPATLVQPVGSPLSLECTVEGTSNPNLYWYRQAAGRGLQLLFYSVGIGQISSEVPQNLSASRPQDRQFILSSKKLLLSDSGFYLCAWSVAGSDTQYFGPGTRLTVL.